This TCR beta chain is from a study of T cell clones after liver transplantation. This clone is medium-sized in the sample. Clones were sequenced by immunoSEQ multiplex PCR, and TCRdb holds only the in-frame ones, with some missing. This table has 50,000 or so clones, 70% to 75% appearing once. The TCR sequence derives from a human patient who received a liver transplant. Part of the T cell pool may stem from the graft donor. Sequenced here: CD4+ T cells from blood, sampled about 56 months after liver transplant.

This CDR3 is CASSSIEAFF. In nucleotides, the CDR3 is TGTGCCAGCAGTTCGATTGAAGCTTTCTTT. The chain employs TRBV6-1 and TRBJ1-1; D unclear. V lost 5 bases, J lost 7 bases, and 5 bases lay in between. Germline V CDR1 and CDR2: MNHNS, SASEGT. This CDR3 is 10 amino acids long.